This T cell receptor (beta chain) was captured by sequencing in a study of blood T cell repertoires in COVID-19. Produced via immunoSEQ multiplex PCR; TCRdb's table is partial and in-frame only. Of 100,000 to 150,000 clones in the sample, roughly nine tenths were seen once. The V gene end was trimmed by 5 bases and the J gene end by 7 bases; junction bases not matched to a gene: 13. CDR1 is MDHEN and CDR2 is SYDVKM in the germline V gene. The CDR3 length is 16 residues. This clonotype was sampled from a man aged 60 to 75 with COVID-19, enrolled during active disease. What was sequenced was peripheral blood. The rearrangement joins TRBV28 to TRBJ2-1; 8 bases agree with TRBD1. Written as DNA, the CDR3 is TGTGCCAGCAGTCCTGGGGGCGACAGGGGAGGTAATGAGCAGTTCTTC. Its translation: CASSPGGDRGGNEQFF.